This is a list of T cell receptor beta chains from one sample in a study of beta chain features in type 1 diabetes. Assay used: immunoSEQ multiplex PCR; TCRdb lists only in-frame clones, some missing. This table has 350,000 to 400,000 clones, roughly 16% appearing once. Sample: naive CD4+ T cells from blood. These receptors were obtained from a woman between 18 and 29 years old in good health. CDR3s include the opening cysteine and the closing phenylalanine or tryptophan. The D gene is left open where the match is weak. Clone size is not always given. Where it is, it says once, few, many or a class for expanded clones.

>TRBJ1-2|TRBV30|TRBD1|few
CAYKSPGTDGYTF
TGTGCCTACAAAAGTCCCGGGACAGATGGCTACACCTTC
>TRBJ2-6|TRBV9|-|-
CASSAAGANVLTF
TGTGCCAGCAGCGCAGCTGGGGCCAACGTCCTGACTTTC
>TRBJ2-3|TRBV25-1|TRBD2|few
CASSETSGRVTDTQYF
TGTGCCAGCAGTGAAACAAGCGGGAGGGTGACAGATACGCAGTATTTT
>TRBJ2-5|TRBV19|-|-
CASRTAQDPQETQYF
TGTGCCAGTAGGACAGCTCAGGACCCCCAAGAGACCCAGTACTTC
>TRBJ2-7|TRBV19|-|few
CATARVHREEQYF
TGTGCCACCGCTCGAGTCCACCGAGAGGAGCAGTACTTC
>TRBJ2-7|TRBV28|TRBD2|-
CASSSPSGRVHEQYF
TGTGCCAGCAGTTCCCCTAGCGGGAGAGTCCACGAGCAGTACTTC
>TRBJ1-5|TRBV18|-|few
CASSSQGIQPQHF
TGTGCCAGCTCTTCGCAGGGAATTCAGCCCCAGCATTTT
>TRBJ2-1|TRBV7-9|TRBD2|-
CASSLGGTSVGNEQFF
TGTGCCAGCAGCTTAGGAGGGACTAGCGTTGGGAATGAGCAGTTCTTC
>TRBJ2-3|TRBV11-3|TRBD2|-
CASSSGTTTWEDTQYF
TGTGCCAGCAGTTCTGGGACTACCACTTGGGAAGATACGCAGTATTTT
>TRBJ1-5|TRBV21-1|-|few
CASTLRTGSQPQHF
TGTGCCAGCACCCTCCGGACAGGTTCTCAGCCCCAGCATTTT
>TRBJ2-7|TRBV7-9|-|-
CASSLAGGAYEQYF
TGTGCCAGCAGCTTAGCGGGCGGGGCCTACGAGCAGTACTTC
>TRBJ1-2|TRBV7-8|TRBD1|few
CASSPGPDRASGYTF
TGTGCCAGCAGCCCGGGACCCGACAGGGCCTCTGGCTACACCTTC
>TRBJ2-7|TRBV15|-|-
CATSVQGYEQYF
TGTGCCACCAGCGTCCAGGGCTACGAGCAGTACTTC
>TRBJ2-5|TRBV18|TRBD2|few
CASSPGAGGQETQYF
TGTGCCAGCTCACCGGGAGCGGGAGGACAAGAGACCCAGTACTTC
>TRBJ2-6|TRBV18|TRBD1|few
CASSRTGTGANVLTF
TGTGCCAGCTCGCGGACAGGGACCGGGGCCAACGTCCTGACTTTC
>TRBJ2-7|TRBV6-1|TRBD1|-
CASSEKGQGYEQYF
TGTGCCAGCAGTGAAAAGGGACAGGGATACGAGCAGTACTTC
>TRBJ1-5|TRBV5-1|TRBD1|few
CASSLAGGSNQPQHF
TGCGCCAGCAGCTTGGCAGGGGGTAGCAATCAGCCCCAGCATTTT
>TRBJ1-5|TRBV9|TRBD1|few
CASSAGDRSNQPQHF
TGTGCCAGCAGCGCGGGGGACAGAAGCAATCAGCCCCAGCATTTT
>TRBJ2-2|TRBV30|TRBD2|-
CAWSVQASGRGYGELFF
TGTGCCTGGAGTGTACAGGCTAGCGGGAGAGGTTACGGGGAGCTGTTTTTT
>TRBJ2-5|TRBV6-1|-|few
CASNRDQETQYF
TGTGCCAGCAACAGGGACCAAGAGACCCAGTACTTC
>TRBJ2-1|TRBV9|TRBD1|few
CASSGRDRRYNEQFF
TGTGCCAGCAGCGGCCGGGACAGGAGATACAATGAGCAGTTCTTC
>TRBJ2-1|TRBV7-9|TRBD2|few
CASSYGLAGGDNEQFF
TGTGCCAGCAGTTACGGACTAGCGGGAGGGGACAATGAGCAGTTCTTC
>TRBJ2-2|TRBV30|TRBD1|-
CAWSAWTGTGELFF
TGTGCCTGGAGTGCTTGGACAGGGACCGGGGAGCTGTTTTTT
>TRBJ2-2|TRBV6-5|TRBD1|-
CASSKTTGQTGELFF
TGTGCCAGCAGTAAGACGACAGGGCAGACCGGGGAGCTGTTTTTT
>TRBJ1-1|TRBV25-1|-|few
CASSDPRGMNTEAFF
TGTGCCAGCAGTGATCCCCGGGGGATGAACACTGAAGCTTTCTTT
>TRBJ2-1|TRBV13|TRBD1|few
CASSLTGTGVNEQFF
TGTGCCAGCAGCTTAACCGGGACAGGGGTGAATGAGCAGTTCTTC
>TRBJ2-7|TRBV7-9|-|few
CASSLTARFYEQYF
TGTGCCAGCAGCTTAACAGCCCGTTTCTACGAGCAGTACTTC
>TRBJ2-1|TRBV2|TRBD2|few
CASSGRASGPNEQFF
TGTGCCAGCAGTGGGAGGGCTAGCGGACCCAATGAGCAGTTCTTC
>TRBJ1-5|TRBV28|TRBD1|-
CASSAGTVYSNQPQHF
TGTGCCAGCAGTGCCGGGACAGTCTATAGCAATCAGCCCCAGCATTTT
>TRBJ1-2|TRBV28|-|-
CASSELDNYGYTF
TGTGCCAGCAGCGAACTAGATAACTATGGCTACACCTTC
>TRBJ2-3|TRBV2|TRBD2|few
CASSYPLAGPTDTQYF
TGTGCCAGCAGTTACCCTCTAGCGGGGCCCACAGATACGCAGTATTTT
>TRBJ2-7|TRBV30|-|few
CASGLNYEQYF
TGTGCCTCGGGACTGAACTACGAGCAGTACTTC
>TRBJ1-1|TRBV7-2|TRBD1|-
CASSPNPGQGNTEAFF
TGTGCCAGCAGCCCCAACCCGGGACAGGGGAACACTGAAGCTTTCTTT
>TRBJ2-1|TRBV20-1|-|-
CSANGVGEQFF
TGCAGTGCTAACGGGGTGGGTGAGCAGTTCTTC
>TRBJ2-5|TRBV29-1|-|-
CSVVFGSQETQYF
TGCAGCGTTGTTTTCGGGTCCCAAGAGACCCAGTACTTC
>TRBJ2-1|TRBV9|-|-
CASSVATRAGRDNEQFF
TGTGCCAGCAGCGTAGCTACTCGGGCAGGGCGCGACAATGAGCAGTTCTTC
>TRBJ2-3|TRBV5-1|TRBD2|-
CASSAGGTDTQYF
TGCGCCAGCAGTGCGGGAGGCACAGATACGCAGTATTTT
>TRBJ2-3|TRBV29-1|-|few
CSVEDRSAGTDTQYF
TGCAGCGTTGAAGATCGGAGCGCCGGCACAGATACGCAGTATTTT
>TRBJ2-3|TRBV7-3|TRBD2|few
CASSIGRSTDTQYF
TGTGCCAGCAGCATCGGGAGGAGCACAGATACGCAGTATTTT
>TRBJ2-3|TRBV7-2|-|-
CASIGSRHDTQYF
TGTGCCAGCATAGGATCGAGGCACGATACGCAGTATTTT
>TRBJ2-5|TRBV6-5|TRBD1|-
CASSYMGTGGSTQYF
TGTGCCAGCAGTTACATGGGGACAGGTGGTAGCACCCAGTACTTC
>TRBJ1-2|TRBV19|TRBD1|once
CASSIHSGTGNYGYTF
TGTGCCAGTAGTATACATTCCGGGACAGGGAACTATGGCTACACCTTC
>TRBJ2-1|TRBV5-1|-|few
CASSPGGSPYNEQFF
TGCGCCAGCAGCCCGGGGGGCAGTCCCTACAATGAGCAGTTCTTC
>TRBJ2-1|TRBV25-1|-|-
CASSESNNEQFF
TGTGCCAGCAGTGAATCAAACAATGAGCAGTTCTTC
>TRBJ1-2|TRBV6-5|TRBD1|-
CASSPGQYGYTF
TGTGCCAGCAGCCCGGGACAGTATGGCTACACCTTC
>TRBJ2-3|TRBV29-1|TRBD2|-
CSVESPGGLGIDTQYF
TGCAGCGTTGAATCCCCGGGGGGACTGGGGATAGATACGCAGTATTTT
>TRBJ2-1|TRBV27|TRBD2|-
CASSSSGRVTYNEQFF
TGTGCCAGCAGTTCTAGCGGGAGAGTAACGTACAATGAGCAGTTCTTC
>TRBJ2-7|TRBV18|-|few
CASSPPGQVGYEQYF
TGTGCCAGCTCACCACCAGGCCAGGTTGGATACGAGCAGTACTTC
>TRBJ1-1|TRBV5-1|TRBD1|-
CASSSDQGASTEAFF
TGCGCCAGCAGCTCCGATCAGGGGGCGAGCACTGAAGCTTTCTTT
>TRBJ2-5|TRBV4-2|TRBD2|-
CASSSRAGGQETQYF
TGTGCCAGCAGTTCCCGAGCGGGAGGGCAAGAGACCCAGTACTTC
>TRBJ1-3|TRBV4-3|-|-
CASSQKGDWGNSGNTIYF
TGCGCCAGCAGCCAAAAAGGGGACTGGGGGAATTCTGGAAACACCATATATTTT